The clone carrying this TCR beta chain appeared many times. The data stem from a study of patients and donors after allogeneic stem cell transplantation. TCRdb re-called the RT-PCR reads with MiXCR, one entry per CDR3 protein. This sample has under 170,000 distinct CDR3 sequences, with about two fifths found just once. CDR3 length equals 15 residues. The germline V gene has CDR1 SGHRS and CDR2 YFSETQ. V lost 0 bases and J lost 8; bases outside the gene matches: 9. The J gene is TRBJ1-2, the V gene TRBV5-1, with TRBD1 matching over 8 bases. This sequence originates from a human donor who was either an allogeneic HSCT recipient or a stem cell or donor lymphocyte infusion donor (not recorded which). It is not recorded whose cells these are; they may come from a transplant donor. The sequenced sample consisted of blood, either unsorted or a sorted T cell fraction (not recorded which). For the CDR3, the DNA is TGCGCCAGCAGCTTGGTGGCAGGGGGCGCGGAAGGCTACACCTTC. Its translation: CASSLVAGGAEGYTF.